The rows below give T cell receptor beta chains drawn from one sample of a study of control samples from healthy donors and cancer patients. Libraries were prepared by immunoSEQ multiplex PCR; TCRdb keeps only in-frame clonotypes and omits some of them. The table has about 160,000 clones, 96% seen once. The sequenced sample was blood. The source is a woman in her thirties in good health. CDR3s leave out the opening cysteine and the closing phenylalanine or tryptophan.

>TRBV7-3
ASSPSRGATLNEQF
>TRBV2
ASRKTGGQETQY
>TRBV21-1
ASSKALLTGLAKNIQY
>TRBV6-1
ASSEVGDRGQPQH
>TRBV28
ASSLTNYGYT
>TRBV11-2
ASSSGDRMAGNTIY
>TRBV9
ASSPARYNSPLH
>TRBV30
AWSDGRDTEAF
>TRBV9
ASSQDRASYEQY
>TRBV12-3/TRBV12-4
ASSLGVGYT
>TRBV19
ASSAGHAYEQF
>TRBV11-2
ASATGTVQETQY
>TRBV12-3/TRBV12-4
ASRPSTNEKLF
>TRBV9
ASSPANTYGYT
>TRBV28
ASSLTATSGANVLT
>TRBV28
ASSFEGAVNEQF
>TRBV9
ASSVGSGRETQY
>TRBV19
ASSILQGLSNQPQH
>TRBV7-9
ASSSTTYSYEQY
>TRBV28
ASSLNYGSPLH
>TRBV5-1
ASSLETGRSSYEQY
>TRBV6-5
ASSQPGVPDSPLH
>TRBV6-5
ASSYALSGNTIY
>TRBV7-9
ASSLGGTGELF
>TRBV3-1/TRBV3-2
TSLQTGSPTEAF
>TRBV4-1
ASSQRHASGNTIY
>TRBV5-5
ASSLLTGGTEAF
>TRBV19
ASGQGSSYNSPLH
>TRBV5-4
ASSFGDNYGYT
>TRBV28
ASSFPGTASYEQY
>TRBV6-1
ASSENPGQVKNIQY
>TRBV30
AWTGLGELF
>TRBV5-1
ASSSQGGAAEKLF
>TRBV9
ASSLTIGANVLT
>TRBV28
ASRSRGGEQY
>TRBV5-6
ASSFMIGPGSGNTIY
>TRBV6-6
ASSYSGGNTIY
>TRBV27
ASSPFRGGTYGYT
>TRBV6-5
ASRGQETQY
>TRBV6-6
ASSYVGATTDTQY
>TRBV6-5
ASSRGAKAGNTIY
>TRBV6-6
ASSRRAGLNTEAF
>TRBV5-1
ASSSSGTGVSYEQY
>TRBV13
ASSRYDSKRYGYT
>TRBV28
ASSLNGGTRRDGNTIY